The clone carrying this T cell receptor (beta chain) was counted only a few times. No antigen is known for it. V shed 6 bases and J 7 bases; nucleotides not matched to a gene: 11. The CDR3 spans 14 residues. In germline, CDR1 is MNHEY, CDR2 SMNVEV (reference sequence). These data come from a study of T-cell memory formation after mild COVID-19. Study-wide background: Clusters were largely donor specific.

Regarding the study as a whole: Some clones that responded were present in memory (sampled pre-infection), which suggests cross-reactive memory joined. Clones that contracted clustered mainly in CM and EM if CD4+ and in EMRA if CD8+.

MiXCR was run by TCRdb on the 5' RACE reads, yielding one entry per CDR3 protein. Among some 86,000 distinct CDR3 sequences, 25% were seen once, and the ten largest hold 35% to 50%. Sequenced: PBMCs or a T cell subset sorted from them (not recorded which). This sequence joins TRBV27 and TRBJ2-5, with 7 bases fitting TRBD1. The clonotype comes from a man younger than 35 who had mild COVID-19 (a few samples of this study predate the infection). Cell type and time point are not known. CDR3 bases: TGTGCCAGCAGCCCCATAGGGGGCCTCGGGACCCAGTACTTC. Translation: CASSPIGGLGTQYF.